This record looks at one T cell receptor beta chain sequence and its context. No antigen is known for it. This specimen comes from a study of shared clonotypes between healthy human individuals. Regarding the study as a whole: Sample collection involved blood only; tissue repertoires are likely different.

Sequencing used immunoSEQ multiplex PCR; TCRdb keeps in-frame clones, though not all of them. The profile shows millions of clones, around 94% of them singletons. CDR3 length equals 14 residues. The germline V and J ends were trimmed by 5 bases and 0 bases, with 10 bases remaining between them. From germline, CDR1 is MNHEY and CDR2 SVGAGI. Sequencing was carried out using naive CD4+ T cells sorted from blood. As to subset: CD45RA+ positively selected. The TCR sequence derives from a man aged 18 to 29 in good health. This chain connects TRBV6-5 to TRBJ1-2, with D hard to call. CDR3 nucleotide sequence: TGTGCCAGCAGTACGCGACCGACTAACTATGGCTACACCTTC. Residues: CASSTRPTNYGYTF.